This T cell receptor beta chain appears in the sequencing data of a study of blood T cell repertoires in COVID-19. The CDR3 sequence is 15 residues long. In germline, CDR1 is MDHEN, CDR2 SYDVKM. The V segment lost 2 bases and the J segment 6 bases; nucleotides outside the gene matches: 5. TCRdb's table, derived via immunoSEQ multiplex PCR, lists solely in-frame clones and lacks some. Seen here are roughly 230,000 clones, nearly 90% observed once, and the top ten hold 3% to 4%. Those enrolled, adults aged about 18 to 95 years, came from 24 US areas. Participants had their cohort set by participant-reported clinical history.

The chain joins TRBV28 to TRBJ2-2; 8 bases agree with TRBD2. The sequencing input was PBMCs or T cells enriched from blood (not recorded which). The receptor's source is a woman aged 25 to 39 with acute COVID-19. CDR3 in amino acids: CASSLRGLDAGELFF. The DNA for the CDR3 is TGTGCCAGCAGTTTAAGGGGACTAGACGCCGGGGAGCTGTTTTTT.